This T cell receptor (beta chain) appears in the sequencing data of a study of molecular identifiers for immune sequencing clone quantification. Study results and caveats: Clones with over 20 RNA copies captured over 97% of effector molecules but under 1% of naive ones.

This CDR3 has 14 amino acids. Trimming pared 2 bases from V and 4 bases from J, leaving 11 bases between. Per germline, CDR1 MNHEY and CDR2 SVGAGI. This clonotype was observed many times. The antigen remains unidentified. TCRdb processed the PCR reads anew with MiXCR; each CDR3 protein has one entry. The sample records some 320,000 distinct CDR3 sequences, 24% being singletons. The gene calls are TRBV6-5 and TRBJ1-1, with D possibly matching TRBD1 (6 bases). Input material: naive CD8+ T cells from blood, with Jurkat cell RNA spiked in. The sample's subset: FACS-sorted CD8+CD4-CCR7+CD45RA+ naive T cells. The receptor was isolated from a human donor in good health. Some libraries in this study had Jurkat cell RNA spiked in. CDR3 sequence (DNA): TGTGCCAGCAGTTACCAGGGGCACGGCACTGAAGCTTTCTTT. Translating gives CASSYQGHGTEAFF.